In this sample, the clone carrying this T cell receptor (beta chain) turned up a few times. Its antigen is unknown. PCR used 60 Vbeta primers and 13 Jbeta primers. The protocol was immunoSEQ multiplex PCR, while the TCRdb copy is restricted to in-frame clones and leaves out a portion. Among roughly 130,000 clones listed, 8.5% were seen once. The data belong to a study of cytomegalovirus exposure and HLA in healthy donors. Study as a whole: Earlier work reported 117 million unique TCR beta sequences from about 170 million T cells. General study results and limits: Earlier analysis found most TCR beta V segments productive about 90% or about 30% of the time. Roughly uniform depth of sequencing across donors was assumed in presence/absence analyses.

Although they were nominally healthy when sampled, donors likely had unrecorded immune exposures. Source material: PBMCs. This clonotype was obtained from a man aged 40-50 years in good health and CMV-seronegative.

CDR3 sequence reads: CAVRENYGYTF. The CDR3 nucleotides read TGTGCGGTCAGGGAAAACTATGGCTACACCTTC. The chain is built from TRBV30 and TRBJ1-2; TRBD1 might be the D (5 bases). Germline CDR1 and CDR2: GTSNPN and SVGIG (reference sequence). The CDR3 runs 11 residues. The entire variable domain, with the rest obtained from reference TRBV30 and TRBJ1-2, is as follows: SQTIHQWPATLVQPVGSPLSLECTVEGTSNPNLYWYRQAAGRGLQLLFYSVGIGQISSEVPQNLSASRPQDRQFILSSKKLLLSDSGFYLCAVRENYGYTFGSGTRLTVV.